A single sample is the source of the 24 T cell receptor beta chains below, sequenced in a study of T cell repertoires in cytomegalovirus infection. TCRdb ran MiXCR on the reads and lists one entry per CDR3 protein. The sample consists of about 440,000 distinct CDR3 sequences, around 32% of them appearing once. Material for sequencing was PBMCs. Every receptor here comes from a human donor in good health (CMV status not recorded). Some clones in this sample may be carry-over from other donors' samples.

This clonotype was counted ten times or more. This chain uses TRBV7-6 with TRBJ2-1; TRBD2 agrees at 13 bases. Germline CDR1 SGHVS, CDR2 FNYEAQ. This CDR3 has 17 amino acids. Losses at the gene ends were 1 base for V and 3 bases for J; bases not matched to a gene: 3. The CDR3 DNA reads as TGTGCCAGCAGCTTAGGACTAGCGGGGGGAAACTACAATGAGCAGTTCTTC. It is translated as CASSLGLAGGNYNEQFF.

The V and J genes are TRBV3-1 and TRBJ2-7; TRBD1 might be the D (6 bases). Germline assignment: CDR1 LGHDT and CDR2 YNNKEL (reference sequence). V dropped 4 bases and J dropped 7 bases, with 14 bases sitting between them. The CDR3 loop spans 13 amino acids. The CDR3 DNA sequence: TGTGCCAGCAGCCTCGAGACAGGCCTGGAGCAGTACTTC. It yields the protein CASSLETGLEQYF.

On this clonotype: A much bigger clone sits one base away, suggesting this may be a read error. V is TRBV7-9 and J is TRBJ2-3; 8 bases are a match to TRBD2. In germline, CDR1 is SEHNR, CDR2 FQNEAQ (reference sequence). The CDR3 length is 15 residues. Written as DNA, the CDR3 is TGTGCCTGCAGCTTCGGGACTAGGAACACAGATACGCAGTATTTT. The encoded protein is CACSFGTRNTDTQYF. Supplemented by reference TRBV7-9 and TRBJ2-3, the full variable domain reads DTGVSQNPRHKITKRGQNVTFRCDPISEHNRLYWYRQTLGQGPEFLTYFQNEAQLEKSRLLSDRFSAERPKGSFSTLEIQRTEQGDSAMYLCACSFGTRNTDTQYFGPGTRLTVL.

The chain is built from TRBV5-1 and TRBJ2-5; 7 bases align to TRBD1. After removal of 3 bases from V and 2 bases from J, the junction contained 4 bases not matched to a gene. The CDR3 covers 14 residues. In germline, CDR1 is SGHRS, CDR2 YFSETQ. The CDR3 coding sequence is TGCGCCAGCAGCTCTGCGACAGGGCAAGAGACCCAGTACTTC. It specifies CASSSATGQETQYF.

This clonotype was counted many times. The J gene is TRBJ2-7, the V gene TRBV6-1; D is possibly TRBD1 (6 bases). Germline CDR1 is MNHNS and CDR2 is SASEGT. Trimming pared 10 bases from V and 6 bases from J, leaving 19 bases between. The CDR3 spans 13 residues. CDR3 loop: CATLTGTAAEQYF. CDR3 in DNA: TGTGCCACACTGACAGGTACGGCCGCCGAGCAGTACTTC.

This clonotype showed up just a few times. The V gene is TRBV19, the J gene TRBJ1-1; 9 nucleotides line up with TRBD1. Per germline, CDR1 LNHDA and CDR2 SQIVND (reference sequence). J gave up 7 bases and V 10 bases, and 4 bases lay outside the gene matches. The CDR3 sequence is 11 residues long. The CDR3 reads CATSTGGEAFF. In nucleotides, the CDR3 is TGTGCCACCTCGACAGGGGGTGAAGCTTTCTTT.

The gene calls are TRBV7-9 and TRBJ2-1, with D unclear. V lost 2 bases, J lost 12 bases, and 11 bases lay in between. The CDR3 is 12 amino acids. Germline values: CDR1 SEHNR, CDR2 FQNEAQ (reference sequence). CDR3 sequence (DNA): TGTGCCAGCAGCTTAATTTCGGGCGGGCAGTTCTTC. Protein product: CASSLISGGQFF.

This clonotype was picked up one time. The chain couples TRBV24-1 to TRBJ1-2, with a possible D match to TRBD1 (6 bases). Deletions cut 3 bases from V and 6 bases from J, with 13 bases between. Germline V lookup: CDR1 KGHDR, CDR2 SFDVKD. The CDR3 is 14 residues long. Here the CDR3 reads CATSDQGTQDGYTF. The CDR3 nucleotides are TGTGCCACCAGTGATCAGGGGACTCAGGATGGCTACACCTTC.

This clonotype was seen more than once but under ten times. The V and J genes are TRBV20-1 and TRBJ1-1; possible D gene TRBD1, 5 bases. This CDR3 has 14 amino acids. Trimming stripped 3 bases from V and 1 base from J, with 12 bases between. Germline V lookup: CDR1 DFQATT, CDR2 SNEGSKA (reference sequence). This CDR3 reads CSARGRLRNTEAFF. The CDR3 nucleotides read TGCAGTGCTAGGGGACGTTTACGGAACACTGAAGCTTTCTTT.

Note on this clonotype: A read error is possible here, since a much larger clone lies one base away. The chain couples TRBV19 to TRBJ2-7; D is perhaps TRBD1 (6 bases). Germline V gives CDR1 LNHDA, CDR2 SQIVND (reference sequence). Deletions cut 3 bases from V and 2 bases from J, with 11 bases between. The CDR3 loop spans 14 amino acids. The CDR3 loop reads CASSITGSPYEQYF. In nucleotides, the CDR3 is TGTGCCAGTAGTATCACAGGGAGCCCCTACGAGCAGTACTTC.

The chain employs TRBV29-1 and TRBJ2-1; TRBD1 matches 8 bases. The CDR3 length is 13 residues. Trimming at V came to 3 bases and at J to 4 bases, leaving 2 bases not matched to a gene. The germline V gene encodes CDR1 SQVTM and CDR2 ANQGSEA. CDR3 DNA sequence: TGCAGCGTTGAGAGACAGGGGTACAATGAGCAGTTCTTC. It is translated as CSVERQGYNEQFF.

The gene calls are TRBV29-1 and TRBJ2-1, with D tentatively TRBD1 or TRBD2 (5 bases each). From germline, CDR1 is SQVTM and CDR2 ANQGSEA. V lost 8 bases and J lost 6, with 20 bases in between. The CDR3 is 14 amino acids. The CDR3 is CSSSPLWDGNEQFF. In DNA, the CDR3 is TGCAGCTCCTCTCCCCTCTGGGACGGCAATGAGCAGTTCTTC.

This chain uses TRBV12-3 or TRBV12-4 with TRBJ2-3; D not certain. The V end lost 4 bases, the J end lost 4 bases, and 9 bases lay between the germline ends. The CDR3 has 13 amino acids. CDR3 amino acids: CASSSPAPDTQYF. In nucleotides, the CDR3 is TGTGCCAGCAGTTCCCCGGCTCCAGATACGCAGTATTTT.

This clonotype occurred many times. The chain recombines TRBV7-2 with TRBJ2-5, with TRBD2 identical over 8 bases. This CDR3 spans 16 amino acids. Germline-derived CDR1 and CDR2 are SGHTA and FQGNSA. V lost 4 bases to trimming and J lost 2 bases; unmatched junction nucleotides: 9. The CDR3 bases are TGTGCCAGCAGCTCCCCTGTCGGGACTAGGCAAGAGACCCAGTACTTC. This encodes CASSSPVGTRQETQYF.

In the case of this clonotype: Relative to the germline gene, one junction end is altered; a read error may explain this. The CDR3 DNA is TGTGCCAGCAGCCAAGGGGGGATCTATGGCTACACCTTC. This gives the protein CASSQGGIYGYTF. J is TRBJ1-2 and V is TRBV4-1, with a weak D call TRBD1 (6 bases). The CDR3 runs to 13 residues. The germline V gene encodes CDR1 MGHRA and CDR2 YSYEKL.

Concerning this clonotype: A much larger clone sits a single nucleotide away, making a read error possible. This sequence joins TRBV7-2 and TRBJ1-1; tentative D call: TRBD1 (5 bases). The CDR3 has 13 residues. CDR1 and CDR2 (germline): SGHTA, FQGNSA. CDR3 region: CASSSQGWTEDFF. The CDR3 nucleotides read TGTGCCAGCAGCTCCCAGGGCTGGACTGAAGATTTCTTT.

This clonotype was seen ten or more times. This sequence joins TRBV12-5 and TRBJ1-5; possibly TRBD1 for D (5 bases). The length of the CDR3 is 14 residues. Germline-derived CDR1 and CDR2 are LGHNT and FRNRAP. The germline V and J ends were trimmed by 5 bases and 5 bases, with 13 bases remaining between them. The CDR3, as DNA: TGTGCTAGTGGTCCCGCGAGGGGTGATCAGCCCCAGCATTTT. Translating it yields CASGPARGDQPQHF.

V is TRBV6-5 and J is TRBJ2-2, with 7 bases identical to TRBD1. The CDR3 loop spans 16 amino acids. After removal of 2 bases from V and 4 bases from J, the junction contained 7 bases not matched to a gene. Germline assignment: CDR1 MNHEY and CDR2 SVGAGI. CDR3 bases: TGTGCCAGCAGTTACAGGGGCTCAGGGGGCACCGGGGAGCTGTTTTTT. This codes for CASSYRGSGGTGELFF.

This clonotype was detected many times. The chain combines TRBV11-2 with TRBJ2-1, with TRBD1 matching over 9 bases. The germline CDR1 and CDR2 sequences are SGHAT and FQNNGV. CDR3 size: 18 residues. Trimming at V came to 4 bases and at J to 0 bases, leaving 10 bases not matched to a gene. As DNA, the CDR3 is TGTGCCAGCAGCTCCGTCCCGGGACAGGGTTCCTCCTACAATGAGCAGTTCTTC. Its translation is CASSSVPGQGSSYNEQFF.

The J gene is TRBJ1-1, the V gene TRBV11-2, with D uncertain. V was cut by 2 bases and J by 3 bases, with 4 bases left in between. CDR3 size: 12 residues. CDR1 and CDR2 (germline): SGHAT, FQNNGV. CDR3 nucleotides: TGTGCCAGCAGCTTACCCTACACTGAAGCTTTCTTT. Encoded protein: CASSLPYTEAFF. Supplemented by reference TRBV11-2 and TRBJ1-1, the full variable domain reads EAGVAQSPRYKIIEKRQSVAFWCNPISGHATLYWYQQILGQGPKLLIQFQNNGVVDDSQLPKDRFSAERLKGVDSTLKIQPAKLEDSAVYLCASSLPYTEAFFGQGTRLTVV.

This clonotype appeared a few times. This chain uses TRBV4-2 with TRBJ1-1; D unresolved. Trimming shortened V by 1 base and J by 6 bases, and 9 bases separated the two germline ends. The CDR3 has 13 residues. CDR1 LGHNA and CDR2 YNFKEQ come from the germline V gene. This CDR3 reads CASSQVVWAEAFF. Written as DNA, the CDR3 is TGTGCCAGCAGCCAAGTCGTGTGGGCTGAAGCTTTCTTT.

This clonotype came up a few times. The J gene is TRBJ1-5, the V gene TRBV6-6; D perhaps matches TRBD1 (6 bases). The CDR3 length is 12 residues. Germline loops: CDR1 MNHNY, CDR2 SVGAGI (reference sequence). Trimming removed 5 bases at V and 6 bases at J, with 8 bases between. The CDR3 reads CASSNRVQPQHF. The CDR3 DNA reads TGTGCCAGCAGTAACAGGGTTCAGCCCCAGCATTTT.

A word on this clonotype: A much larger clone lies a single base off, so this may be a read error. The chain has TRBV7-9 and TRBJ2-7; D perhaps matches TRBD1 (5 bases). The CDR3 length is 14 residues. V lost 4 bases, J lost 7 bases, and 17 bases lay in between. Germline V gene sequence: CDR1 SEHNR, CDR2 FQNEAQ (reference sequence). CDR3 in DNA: TGTGCCAGCAGCTACGAAATAGGGGCCCAAGAGCAGTACTTC. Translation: CASSYEIGAQEQYF.

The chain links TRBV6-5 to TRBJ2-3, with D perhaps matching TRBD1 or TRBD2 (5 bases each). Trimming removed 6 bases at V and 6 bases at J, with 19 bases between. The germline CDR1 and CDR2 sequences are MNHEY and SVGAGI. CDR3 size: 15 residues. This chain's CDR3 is CASRSQRKQADTQYF. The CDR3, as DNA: TGTGCCAGCAGATCGCAGCGGAAACAGGCGGATACGCAGTATTTT.